Listed below are T cell receptor beta chains from one sample, sequenced in a study of yellow fever vaccine responses in identical twins. TCRdb fed the RT-PCR reads into MiXCR, producing one record per CDR3 protein. The sample shows about 3,500 distinct CDR3 sequences, 70% to 90% of them seen only once. The material was T cells from blood (PBMCs), unsorted or a sorted subset (not recorded which), obtained before or after yellow fever vaccination (not recorded which). Receptor source: a woman aged 18-29 years who received the yellow fever vaccine. Each CDR3 is given with its conserved first and last residue. The D gene is left open where the match is weak. The listing skips clone size in some rows; elsewhere it reads once, few, many or a size class.

>TRBV7-2|few|TRBJ2-1|.
CASSQGRSDYNEQFF
TGTGCCAGCAGCCAAGGGCGGAGTGACTACAATGAGCAGTTCTTC
>TRBV3-1|.|TRBJ2-7|.
CASSPVGVSSYEQYF
TGTGCCAGCAGTCCGGTTGGGGTGAGCTCCTACGAGCAGTACTTC
>TRBV29-1|.|TRBJ2-1|TRBD1
CSVVSGGTGYNEQFF
TGCAGCGTTGTGTCTGGCGGGACAGGGTACAATGAGCAGTTCTTC
>TRBV18|.|TRBJ1-3|.
CASSPSGSGNTIYF
TGTGCCAGCTCACCATCGGGGTCTGGAAACACCATATATTTT
>TRBV4-1|once|TRBJ2-2|.
CASSPPNTGELFF
TGCGCCAGCAGCCCACCGAACACCGGGGAGCTGTTTTTT
>TRBV4-1|.|TRBJ2-7|TRBD1
CASSQDYRGYEQYF
TGCGCCAGCAGCCAAGACTACAGGGGGTACGAGCAGTACTTC
>TRBV15|.|TRBJ2-7|.
CATSPGQSPVTTQQYF
TGTGCCACCAGCCCCGGGCAGTCCCCTGTGACTACGCAGCAGTACTTC
>TRBV20-1|.|TRBJ2-1|.
CSARGPSSYNEQFF
TGCAGTGCTAGGGGCCCGTCCTCTTACAATGAGCAGTTCTTC
>TRBV27|.|TRBJ2-1|.
CASRPLLDRNNEQFF
TGTGCCAGCAGACCGCTTCTTGACAGAAACAATGAGCAGTTCTTC
>TRBV11-3|.|TRBJ2-7|TRBD1
CASSRTGVTYEQYF
TGTGCCAGCAGCAGGACAGGGGTTACCTACGAGCAGTACTTC
>TRBV14|.|TRBJ2-1|TRBD1
CASSLQGGEQFF
TGTGCCAGCAGCCTACAGGGGGGTGAGCAGTTCTTC
>TRBV5-1|.|TRBJ2-1|.
CASSFSGGNEQFF
TGCGCCAGCAGCTTTTCTGGGGGAAATGAGCAGTTCTTC
>TRBV5-1|.|TRBJ2-1|TRBD1
CASSLVGQGTNEQFF
TGCGCCAGCAGCTTGGTGGGACAGGGAACGAATGAGCAGTTCTTC
>TRBV29-1|.|TRBJ2-5|.
CSVGVGGETQYF
TGCAGCGTTGGTGTGGGGGGAGAGACCCAGTACTTC
>TRBV7-6|.|TRBJ2-3|TRBD2
CASSPISGLAGRSDTQYF
TGTGCCAGCAGCCCAATCTCGGGACTAGCGGGGAGGTCAGATACGCAGTATTTT
>TRBV29-1|.|TRBJ2-2|TRBD1
CSASTGEAGELFF
TGCAGCGCCTCGACAGGGGAGGCCGGGGAGCTGTTTTTT
>TRBV11-3|once|TRBJ2-3|TRBD2
CASSLGVGSGSADTQYF
TGTGCCAGCAGCTTAGGAGTTGGTAGCGGGAGCGCAGATACGCAGTATTTT
>TRBV11-2|.|TRBJ1-2|.
CASSLNQGPSYGYTF
TGTGCCAGCAGTTTAAACCAGGGACCTTCTTATGGCTACACCTTC
>TRBV29-1|.|TRBJ1-1|.
CSVVGQVEAFF
TGCAGCGTTGTTGGCCAGGTTGAAGCTTTCTTT
>TRBV4-3|.|TRBJ2-5|.
CASSQDTGVVETQYF
TGCGCCAGCAGCCAAGATACGGGAGTGGTTGAGACCCAGTACTTC
>TRBV12-2|.|TRBJ2-1|.
CASRLATPTSGSPYNEQFF
TGTGCAAGTCGCTTAGCGACTCCGACTAGCGGGAGTCCCTACAATGAGCAGTTCTTC
>TRBV23-1|.|TRBJ1-5|TRBD1
CASSRPRTGLKQPQHF
TGCGCCAGCAGTCGCCCCCGGACAGGGTTGAAGCAGCCCCAGCATTTT
>TRBV15|.|TRBJ2-1|.
CATSSGGSYNEQFF
TGTGCCACCAGCAGCGGTGGGTCCTACAATGAGCAGTTCTTC
>TRBV6-5|.|TRBJ2-5|.
CASSYPPTAQYF
TGTGCCAGCAGTTATCCGCCGACGGCCCAGTACTTC
>TRBV11-3|.|TRBJ2-1|.
CASSYFSNEQFF
TGTGCCAGCAGCTATTTCAGCAATGAGCAGTTCTTC
>TRBV29-1|.|TRBJ2-7|.
CSVGLSYEQYF
TGCAGCGTTGGCCTGTCCTACGAGCAGTACTTC
>TRBV6-5|.|TRBJ2-3|TRBD2
CASSYRTSGGATDTQYF
TGTGCCAGCAGTTACCGTACTAGCGGGGGGGCCACAGATACGCAGTATTTT
>TRBV11-1|few|TRBJ2-7|.
CASSFKGGNEQYF
TGTGCCAGCAGCTTTAAGGGGGGTAACGAGCAGTACTTC
>TRBV25-1|.|TRBJ2-1|.
CASSELRTTWRNEQFF
TGTGCCAGCAGTGAATTAAGAACTACCTGGAGGAATGAGCAGTTCTTC
>TRBV5-1|once|TRBJ1-1|.
CASSSSRGGLNTEAFF
TGCGCCAGCAGCTCTTCTCGTGGGGGCTTGAACACTGAAGCTTTCTTT
>TRBV14|.|TRBJ2-7|TRBD2
CASSPLSGTKYEQYF
TGTGCCAGCAGCCCTCTTAGCGGGACGAAATACGAGCAGTACTTC
>TRBV6-5|once|TRBJ2-5|.
CASSYAGGAQYF
TGTGCCAGCAGTTACGCGGGCGGGGCCCAGTACTTC
>TRBV7-9|.|TRBJ2-7|.
CASQGSQEQYF
TGTGCGTCGCAGGGTTCCCAGGAGCAGTACTTC
>TRBV15|.|TRBJ2-5|TRBD1
CATSRDRTGGQYF
TGTGCCACCAGCAGAGATAGGACAGGGGGCCAGTACTTC
>TRBV4-1|.|TRBJ2-5|.
CASSQDRRMETQYF
TGCGCCAGCAGCCAAGATCGTCGTATGGAGACCCAGTACTTC
>TRBV10-3|once|TRBJ2-7|.
CAIIASGSLYEQYF
TGTGCCATCATTGCTTCCGGGAGCCTCTACGAGCAGTACTTC
>TRBV29-1|.|TRBJ2-5|.
CSVGRDVTQYF
TGCAGCGTTGGTAGGGATGTGACCCAGTACTTC